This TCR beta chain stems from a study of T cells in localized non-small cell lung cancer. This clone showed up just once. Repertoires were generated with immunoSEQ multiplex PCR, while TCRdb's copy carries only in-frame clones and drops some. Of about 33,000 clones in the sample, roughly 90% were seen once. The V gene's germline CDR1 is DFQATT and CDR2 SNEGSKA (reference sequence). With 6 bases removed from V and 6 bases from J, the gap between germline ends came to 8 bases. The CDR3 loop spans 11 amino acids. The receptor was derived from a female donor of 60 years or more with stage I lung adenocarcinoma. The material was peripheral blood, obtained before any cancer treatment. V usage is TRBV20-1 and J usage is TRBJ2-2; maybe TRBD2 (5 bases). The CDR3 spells CSASSSGELFF. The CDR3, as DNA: TGCAGTGCATCTAGCTCCGGGGAGCTGTTTTTT.